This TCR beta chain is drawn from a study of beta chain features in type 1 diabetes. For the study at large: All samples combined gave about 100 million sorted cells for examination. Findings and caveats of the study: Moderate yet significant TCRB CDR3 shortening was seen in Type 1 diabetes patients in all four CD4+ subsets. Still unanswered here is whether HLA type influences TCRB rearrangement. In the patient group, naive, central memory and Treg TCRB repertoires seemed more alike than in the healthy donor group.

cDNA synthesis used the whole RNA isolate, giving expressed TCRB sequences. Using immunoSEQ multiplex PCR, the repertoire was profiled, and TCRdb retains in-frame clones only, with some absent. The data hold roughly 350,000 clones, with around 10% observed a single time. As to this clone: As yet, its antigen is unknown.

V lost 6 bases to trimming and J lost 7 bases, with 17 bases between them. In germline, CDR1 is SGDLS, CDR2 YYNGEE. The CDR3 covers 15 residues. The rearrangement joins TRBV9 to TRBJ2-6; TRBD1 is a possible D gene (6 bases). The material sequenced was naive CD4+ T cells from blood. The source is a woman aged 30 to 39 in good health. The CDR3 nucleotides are TGTGCCAGCACACAGGGCGATACAAGTGCCAACGTCCTGACTTTC. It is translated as CASTQGDTSANVLTF.